This T cell receptor beta chain was recorded in a study of PD-L1 blockade in urothelial cancer. Study information: Blood was subjected to analysis at 3 weeks (second dose) and 6 weeks following treatment start.

The table lists this clone with a count of one. TCRdb's table, derived via immunoSEQ multiplex PCR, lists solely in-frame clones and lacks some. This sample yields about 120,000 clones, of which about 83% are seen a single time; roughly 2.4% belongs to the top ten. Trimming removed 5 bases from V and 7 bases from J; junction bases left unmatched: 8. CDR1 is MNHEY and CDR2 is SVGAGI in the germline V gene. The CDR3 totals 15 residues. Time point reported: peripheral blood 6 weeks after treatment start. Sequenced here: PBMCs, sampled around atezolizumab (anti-PD-L1) treatment. The clonotype was recovered from a man between 50 and 59 years old with urothelial cancer. The chain combines TRBV6-5 with TRBJ2-7; TRBD2 matches at 13 bases. CDR3 sequence (DNA): TGTGCCAGCAGTCCAGGGACTAGCGGGAAAGGGGAGCAGTACTTC. It encodes CASSPGTSGKGEQYF.